The 19 T cell receptor beta chains listed next were all sequenced from one sample in a study of blood T cell repertoires in COVID-19. Data came from immunoSEQ multiplex PCR; TCRdb stores just in-frame clones and leaves some out. Of roughly 95,000 clones listed, approximately 84% are singletons. The material sequenced was peripheral blood. Receptor source: a human donor in a cohort sampled during active COVID-19.

The rearrangement joins TRBV19 to TRBJ2-2, with 8 bases that match TRBD1. This CDR3 region has 16 residues. Trimming cost V 5 bases and J 1 base; bases outside gene matches: 6. Germline V gives CDR1 LNHDA, CDR2 SQIVND (reference sequence). The DNA for the CDR3 is TGTGCCAGTAGTCCCGAAGGACAGGGGAACACCGGGGAGCTGTTTTTT. It specifies CASSPEGQGNTGELFF.

The chain joins TRBV18 to TRBJ1-5, with D possibly TRBD1 on 6 matching bases. The V gene's germline CDR1 is KGHSH and CDR2 LQKENI. Trimming shortened V by 6 bases and J by 6 bases, and 27 bases separated the two germline ends. The CDR3 has 18 amino acids. The CDR3 nucleotides read TGTGCCAGCTCCCCAAGCCTGGGGGGGGCCTCTAAGATTCAGCCCCAGCATTTT. The encoded protein is CASSPSLGGASKIQPQHF.

The CDR3 spells CASSEQAGGTQYF. The CDR3 region has the DNA TGTGCCAGCAGTGAACAAGCGGGAGGTACGCAGTATTTT. V gene TRBV2 combines with J gene TRBJ2-3; 9 bases are a match to TRBD2. The CDR3 length is 13 residues. Germline assignment: CDR1 SNHLY and CDR2 FYNNEI. The V gene end was trimmed by 2 bases and the J gene end by 8 bases; junction bases not matched to a gene: 2.

The chain has TRBV6-5 and TRBJ2-7, with a tentative D call TRBD2 (6 bases). CDR1 and CDR2 (germline): MNHEY, SVGAGI. The V gene lost 4 bases and the J gene lost 2 bases, with 9 bases spanning the gap. The CDR3 sequence is 13 residues long. The CDR3 DNA is TGTGCCAGCAGTTTAGCGGCTACCTACGAGCAGTACTTC. This sequence encodes CASSLAATYEQYF.

The chain recombines TRBV5-6 with TRBJ1-1, with 7 nucleotides matching TRBD1. The CDR3 totals 18 residues. Losses at the gene ends were 2 bases for V and 2 bases for J; bases not matched to a gene: 15. CDR1 and CDR2 (germline): SGHDT, YYEEEE. The CDR3 sequence: CASSFSIGTATQNTEAFF. CDR3 coding DNA: TGTGCCAGCAGCTTCTCCATCGGGACAGCGACTCAAAACACTGAAGCTTTCTTT. The whole variable domain, filled in from reference TRBV5-6 and TRBJ1-1, reads DAGVTQSPTHLIKTRGQQVTLRCSPKSGHDTVSWYQQALGQGPQFIFQYYEEEERQRGNFPDRFSGHQFPNYSSELNVNALLLGDSALYLCASSFSIGTATQNTEAFFGQGTRLTVV.

This chain joins TRBV5-1 and TRBJ2-3; TRBD2 aligns across 10 bases. Germline trimming cut 4 bases from V and 4 bases from J; bases unmatched to any gene: 9. Looked up from germline, CDR1 is SGHRS and CDR2 is YFSETQ. The CDR3 contains 16 residues. The chain's CDR3 is CASSPRTSGGADTQYF. The CDR3 DNA follows: TGCGCCAGCAGCCCACGGACTAGCGGAGGGGCAGATACGCAGTATTTT.

This clone has more than one count but fewer than ten. J is TRBJ1-3 and V is TRBV9; D gene ambiguous. The CDR3 runs to 16 residues. Germline V CDR1 and CDR2: SGDLS, YYNGEE. V lost 4 bases to trimming and J lost 0 bases, with 14 bases between them. The CDR3: CASSPGAPLSGNTIYF. The CDR3 coding sequence is TGTGCCAGCAGCCCAGGCGCCCCGCTCTCTGGAAACACCATATATTTT.

This chain connects TRBV6-1 to TRBJ2-7; 8 positions match TRBD1. The J segment lost 6 bases and the V segment lost 3 bases, leaving 10 bases of the junction unmatched. This CDR3 is 15 amino acids long. Germline CDR1 reads MNHNS; CDR2 reads SASEGT. CDR3 sequence reads: CASSDRTGSSSEQYF. CDR3 nucleotides: TGTGCCAGCAGTGATAGGACAGGGAGCTCAAGCGAGCAGTACTTC.

A word on this clone: One end of the junction varies from germline; a read error may be responsible. V gene TRBV7-3 combines with J gene TRBJ1-1, with TRBD1 matching over 8 bases. This CDR3 has 13 residues. The germline V gene encodes CDR1 SGHTA and CDR2 FQGTGA. This CDR3 is CASSQRPGQGPTF. In DNA, the CDR3 is TGTGCCAGCAGCCAAAGGCCAGGACAGGGCCCGACTTTT. Together with reference TRBV7-3 and TRBJ1-1, the CDR3 gives the full variable domain: GAGVSQTPSNKVTEKGKYVELRCDPISGHTALYWYRQSLGQGPEFLIYFQGTGAADDSGLPNDRFFAVRPEGSVSTLKIQRTERGDSAVYLCASSQRPGQGPTFGQGTRLTVV.

In regard to this clone: This specimen includes other DNA sequences encoding the same CDR3. The V call is TRBV7-2, the J call TRBJ2-5; 7 nucleotides align to TRBD1. The CDR3 contains 13 residues. J was trimmed by 4 bases and V by 1 base; bases with no gene match: 0. CDR1 is SGHTA and CDR2 is FQGNSA in the germline V gene. CDR3 protein: CASSLGQGETQYF. The CDR3 bases are TGTGCCAGCAGCTTAGGACAGGGAGAGACCCAGTACTTC. Filled out from reference TRBV7-2 and TRBJ2-5, the complete variable domain reads GAGVSQSPSNKVTEKGKDVELRCDPISGHTALYWYRQSLGQGLEFLIYFQGNSAPDKSGLPSDRFSAERTGGSVSTLTIQRTQQEDSAVYLCASSLGQGETQYFGPGTRLLVL.

The chain joins TRBV19 to TRBJ2-5, with a tentative D call TRBD1 (6 bases). This CDR3 is built from 12 residues. The ends were cut back, 5 bases at V and 2 bases at J, with 6 bases in the middle. In germline, CDR1 is LNHDA, CDR2 SQIVND (reference sequence). The CDR3: CASSGQQETQYF. The CDR3 nucleotides are TGTGCCAGTAGTGGACAGCAAGAGACCCAGTACTTC.

This clone was found a few times. At one of its ends the junction is not consistent with the germline gene, which may arise from a read error. The chain is built from TRBV7-7 and TRBJ2-1; TRBD2 matches at 11 bases. Germline V gene lookup returns CDR1 SSHAT and CDR2 FNYEAQ (reference sequence). The CDR3 has 15 amino acids. DNA for the CDR3: TGTGCTAGCAGCTTAGTACTAGCGGGGGTCAATGAGCAGTTCTTC. As protein: CASSLVLAGVNEQFF.

The gene calls are TRBV2 and TRBJ2-1; perhaps TRBD2 as D (7 bases). Trimming took 5 bases from V and 8 from J, leaving 22 bases between them. Germline lookup yields CDR1 SNHLY and CDR2 FYNNEI. This CDR3 contains 16 residues. This CDR3 reads CASSFASRGATDEQFF. Here the CDR3 DNA reads TGTGCCAGCAGTTTTGCATCACGGGGGGCCACGGATGAGCAGTTCTTC.

CDR3 sequence: CASSDTPGGTDTQYF. Written as DNA, the CDR3 is TGTGCCAGTAGTGATACGCCCGGGGGCACAGATACGCAGTATTTT. The J gene is TRBJ2-3, the V gene TRBV19; D might be TRBD2 (5 bases). CDR1 and CDR2 (germline): LNHDA, SQIVND (reference sequence). Trimming pared 5 bases from V and 1 base from J, leaving 13 bases between. The CDR3 totals 15 residues.

The rearrangement uses TRBV4-3 and TRBJ2-3; 7 bases match TRBD2. CDR1 and CDR2 from the germline V gene are LGHNA and YSLEER. V shed 0 bases, J shed 0 bases, and the junction held 6 bases outside the gene matches. The CDR3 is 17 amino acids. The CDR3 here is CASSQDVGRGSTDTQYF. The CDR3 DNA sequence: TGCGCCAGCAGCCAAGATGTGGGGAGGGGTAGCACAGATACGCAGTATTTT.

V and J are TRBV4-3 and TRBJ2-2; 7 bases agree with TRBD2. The CDR3 is 16 residues long. CDR1 and CDR2 from the germline V gene are LGHNA and YSLEER. The J segment lost 4 bases and the V segment lost 4 bases, leaving 9 bases of the junction unmatched. This CDR3 is CASSPVPSGSTGELFF. For the CDR3, the DNA is TGCGCCAGCAGCCCGGTCCCTAGCGGATCCACCGGGGAGCTGTTTTTT.

The chain links TRBV9 to TRBJ1-1; D not resolved. Germline values: CDR1 SGDLS, CDR2 YYNGEE. V was cut by 3 bases and J by 1 base, with 7 bases left in between. This CDR3 has 13 residues. CDR3 sequence (DNA): TGTGCCAGCAGCGGTCGACAGAACACTGAAGCTTTCTTT. Residues: CASSGRQNTEAFF. The full variable domain, with the rest looked up from reference TRBV9 and TRBJ1-1, is DSGVTQTPKHLITATGQRVTLRCSPRSGDLSVYWYQQSLDQGLQFLIQYYNGEERAKGNILERFSAQQFPDLHSELNLSSLELGDSALYFCASSGRQNTEAFFGQGTRLTVV.

The CDR3 is CASSPFRLSGNTNTGELFF. The CDR3 bases are TGTGCCAGCTCACCATTCCGGCTTAGCGGGAATACGAACACCGGGGAGCTGTTTTTT. The V call is TRBV18, the J call TRBJ2-2; 8 positions agree with TRBD2. The CDR3 extends over 19 amino acids. CDR1 is KGHSH and CDR2 is LQKENI in the germline V gene. V shed 2 bases and J 0 bases; nucleotides not matched to a gene: 11.

V gene TRBV2 combines with J gene TRBJ2-1; 7 nucleotides align to TRBD2. This CDR3 region has 15 residues. V shed 4 bases, J shed 4 bases, and the junction held 7 bases outside the gene matches. Germline V lookup: CDR1 SNHLY, CDR2 FYNNEI. CDR3 nucleotides: TGTGCCAGCAGTGCTGGCGGGGGAGTATACAATGAGCAGTTCTTC. Protein sequence: CASSAGGGVYNEQFF.